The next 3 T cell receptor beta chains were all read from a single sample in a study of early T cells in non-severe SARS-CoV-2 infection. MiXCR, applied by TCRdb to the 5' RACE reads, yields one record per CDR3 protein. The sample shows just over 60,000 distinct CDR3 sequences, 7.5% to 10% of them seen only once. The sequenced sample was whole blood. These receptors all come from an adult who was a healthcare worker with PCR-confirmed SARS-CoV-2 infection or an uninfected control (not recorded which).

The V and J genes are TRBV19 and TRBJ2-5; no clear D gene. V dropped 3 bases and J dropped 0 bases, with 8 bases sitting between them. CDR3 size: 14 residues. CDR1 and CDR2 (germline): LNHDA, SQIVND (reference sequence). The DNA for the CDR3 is TGTGCCAGTAGTATGAGGTGGGACCAAGAGACCCAGTACTTC. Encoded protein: CASSMRWDQETQYF.

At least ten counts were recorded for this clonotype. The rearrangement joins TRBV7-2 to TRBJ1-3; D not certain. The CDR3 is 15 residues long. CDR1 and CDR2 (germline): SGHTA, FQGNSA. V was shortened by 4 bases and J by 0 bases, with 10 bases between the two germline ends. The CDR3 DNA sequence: TGTGCCAGCAGCTCAGGACTGCTCTCTGGAAACACCATATATTTT. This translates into CASSSGLLSGNTIYF.

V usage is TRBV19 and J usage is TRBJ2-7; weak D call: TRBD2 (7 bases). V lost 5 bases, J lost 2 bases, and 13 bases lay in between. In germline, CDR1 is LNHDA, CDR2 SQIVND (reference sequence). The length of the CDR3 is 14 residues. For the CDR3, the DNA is TGTGCCAGTAGTCCGGGGGGCTCTACCTACGAGCAGTACGTC. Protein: CASSPGGSTYEQYV.